Below are 30 T cell receptor beta chains sequenced from a single sample in a study of blood T cell repertoires in COVID-19. Here immunoSEQ multiplex PCR was the method, and the copy in TCRdb shows in-frame clones only, minus some. The table records tens of thousands of clones, approximately 89% of them present only once. Sample: peripheral blood. The receptors come from a human donor with active COVID-19. The donor label of this sample is uncertain.

The rearrangement uses TRBV3-1 (or the pseudogene TRBV3-2) and TRBJ1-4; D may be TRBD1 (6 bases). The V gene lost 2 bases and the J gene lost 7 bases, with 11 bases spanning the gap. Germline V gives CDR1 LGHDT, CDR2 YNNKEL (reference sequence). There are 14 residues in the CDR3. The chain's CDR3 is CASSQMAGAEKLFF. CDR3 DNA: TGTGCCAGCAGCCAAATGGCAGGGGCTGAAAAACTGTTTTTT.

The chain couples TRBV13 to TRBJ2-5; unclear D gene. V dropped 5 bases and J dropped 2 bases, with 9 bases sitting between them. Germline V lookup: CDR1 PRHDT, CDR2 FYEKMQ (reference sequence). The CDR3 is 13 residues long. CDR3 protein: CASSRARQETQYF. Written as DNA, the CDR3 is TGTGCCAGCAGCAGAGCAAGACAAGAGACCCAGTACTTC. The whole variable domain, remainder taken from reference TRBV13 and TRBJ2-5, is AAGVIQSPRHLIKEKRETATLKCYPIPRHDTVYWYQQGPGQDPQFLISFYEKMQSDKGSIPDRFSAQQFSDYHSELNMSSLELGDSALYFCASSRARQETQYFGPGTRLLVL.

This rearrangement joins TRBV6-1 to TRBJ2-7, with D possibly TRBD2 on 6 matching bases. CDR3 size: 16 residues. The V end lost 2 bases, the J end lost 3 bases, and 17 bases lay between the germline ends. In germline, CDR1 is MNHNS, CDR2 SASEGT. DNA of the CDR3: TGTGCCAGCAGTGAACCGAACCTTGGGAGGAGCTACGAGCAGTACTTC. It specifies CASSEPNLGRSYEQYF.

This chain joins TRBV10-2 and TRBJ1-1, with a tentative D call TRBD1 (5 bases). Trimming removed 3 bases at V and 6 bases at J, with 17 bases between. The CDR3 consists of 15 residues. Germline V lookup: CDR1 WSHSY, CDR2 SAAADI. CDR3 protein: CASSDWGTKVPEAFF. The CDR3 nucleotides are TGCGCCAGCAGTGATTGGGGCACAAAGGTACCTGAAGCTTTCTTT.

The chain has TRBV15 and TRBJ2-4; weak D call: TRBD2 (5 bases). The CDR3 contains 13 residues. V gave up 7 bases and J gave up 8 bases, with 15 bases separating them. CDR1 and CDR2 from the germline V gene are LNHNV and YYDKDF (reference sequence). The CDR3 DNA is TGTGCCACCACCAACCGGGGATCGGACATTCAGTACTTC. It specifies CATTNRGSDIQYF.

The chain combines TRBV18 with TRBJ1-1; TRBD1 is a possible D gene (6 bases). CDR1 and CDR2 (germline): KGHSH, LQKENI. This CDR3 has 13 residues. V was clipped by 2 bases and J by 5 bases, with 9 bases between them. The CDR3 DNA is TGTGCCAGCTCACCAGCAGGGGCTACTGAAGCTTTCTTT. It encodes CASSPAGATEAFF. Based on the CDR3 plus reference TRBV18 and TRBJ1-1, the full variable domain is NAGVMQNPRHLVRRRGQEARLRCSPMKGHSHVYWYRQLPEEGLKFMVYLQKENIIDESGMPKERFSAEFPKEGPSILRIQQVVRGDSAAYFCASSPAGATEAFFGQGTRLTVV.

This clone was recorded once. The chain couples TRBV4-1 to TRBJ2-1; 14 positions agree with TRBD2. The CDR3 length is 17 residues. Trimming cost V 4 bases and J 2 bases; bases outside gene matches: 4. The germline CDR1 and CDR2 sequences are MGHRA and YSYEKL. In DNA, the CDR3 is TGCGCCAGCAGCCGGGGGACTAGCGGGGGACCCTACAATGAGCAGTTCTTC. Protein sequence: CASSRGTSGGPYNEQFF.

This chain joins TRBV5-1 and TRBJ1-2, with D possibly matching TRBD1 (6 bases). The germline V gene encodes CDR1 SGHRS and CDR2 YFSETQ. The V and J ends lost 0 bases and 3 bases respectively, with 9 bases between them. The CDR3 runs 14 residues. Here the CDR3 reads CASSLARTDYGYTF. The CDR3 bases are TGCGCCAGCAGCTTGGCACGGACAGACTATGGCTACACCTTC.

V gene TRBV11-2 combines with J gene TRBJ1-5; D may be TRBD1 (6 bases). This CDR3 spans 15 amino acids. V shed 5 bases and J shed 1 base, with 12 bases lying between them. Per germline, CDR1 SGHAT and CDR2 FQNNGV. This CDR3 reads CASSTEGTSNQPQHF. Here the CDR3 DNA reads TGTGCCAGCAGCACAGAGGGGACAAGCAATCAGCCCCAGCATTTT.

The rearrangement joins TRBV2 to TRBJ2-1; maybe TRBD2 (6 bases). V was trimmed by 7 bases and J by 5 bases, leaving 15 bases between them. This CDR3 has 14 residues. Germline-derived CDR1 and CDR2 are SNHLY and FYNNEI. CDR3 amino acids: CASIRETRDNEQFF. In DNA form, the CDR3 reads TGTGCCAGCATTCGTGAGACTAGGGACAATGAGCAGTTCTTC.

V usage is TRBV24-1 and J usage is TRBJ2-3, with 9 bases fitting TRBD1. The J segment lost 6 bases and the V segment lost 6 bases, leaving 9 bases of the junction unmatched. Looked up from germline, CDR1 is KGHDR and CDR2 is SFDVKD. The CDR3 consists of 15 residues. CDR3 nucleotides: TGTGCCACCAGTAGGGGGGACAGGGCGTCCGATACGCAGTATTTT. This codes for CATSRGDRASDTQYF.

The chain couples TRBV27 to TRBJ2-1, with TRBD2 matching over 11 bases. CDR1 is MNHEY and CDR2 is SMNVEV in the germline V gene (reference sequence). Trimming took 1 base from V and 7 from J; bases not matched to a gene: 9. The CDR3 is made up of 17 amino acids. The CDR3 is CASSLLLAGGPMNEQFF. DNA for the CDR3: TGTGCCAGCAGTTTATTATTAGCGGGAGGGCCCATGAATGAGCAGTTCTTC.

This clone was observed a handful of times. The chain has TRBV19 and TRBJ1-2; possible D gene TRBD1, 6 bases. This CDR3 comprises 13 residues. Germline CDR1 reads LNHDA; CDR2 reads SQIVND (reference sequence). V lost 6 bases to trimming and J lost 4 bases, with 12 bases between them. The CDR3 DNA reads as TGTGCCAGTAGCCCACAGGGTTTCTATGGCTACACCTTC. Protein product: CASSPQGFYGYTF.

The chain is built from TRBV19 and TRBJ1-1; D remains ambiguous. The germline gives CDR1 LNHDA, CDR2 SQIVND (reference sequence). V gave up 0 bases and J gave up 4 bases, with 9 bases separating them. The CDR3 runs to 14 residues. The CDR3 DNA reads as TGTGCCAGTAGTATAGATTTGAGGAGCACTGAAGCTTTCTTT. Translated, it gives CASSIDLRSTEAFF.

V usage is TRBV18 and J usage is TRBJ2-3; TRBD1 is a possible D gene (6 bases). This CDR3 region has 14 residues. The germline V gene encodes CDR1 KGHSH and CDR2 LQKENI. V was trimmed by 2 bases and J by 3 bases, leaving 9 bases between them. CDR3 sequence reads: CASSPIRGTDTQYF. CDR3 DNA: TGTGCCAGCTCACCAATCAGGGGAACAGATACGCAGTATTTT.

The chain is built from TRBV11-2 and TRBJ2-3, with D perhaps matching TRBD2 (6 bases). Germline V gives CDR1 SGHAT, CDR2 FQNNGV. The CDR3 has 15 amino acids. Trimming stripped 5 bases from V and 5 bases from J, with 17 bases between. CDR3 loop: CASSAAGSSEDTQYF. CDR3 bases: TGTGCCAGCAGCGCAGCGGGCTCGTCAGAAGATACGCAGTATTTT.

This chain uses TRBV4-1 with TRBJ1-1; 9 nucleotides line up with TRBD1. V gave up 4 bases and J gave up 6 bases; unmatched junction bases: 9. Looked up from germline, CDR1 is MGHRA and CDR2 is YSYEKL. The CDR3 has 15 residues. The CDR3 DNA reads as TGCGCCAGCAGCCCTCGGGACAGGGAGGTCGCTGAAGCTTTCTTT. This sequence encodes CASSPRDREVAEAFF.

The rearrangement uses TRBV5-4 and TRBJ1-5; 9 nucleotides agree with TRBD1. This CDR3 region has 15 residues. Germline CDR1 SGHNT, CDR2 YYREEE (reference sequence). Trimming at V came to 0 bases and at J to 4 bases, leaving 2 bases not matched to a gene. The CDR3 loop reads CASSLDRGLNQPQHF. In DNA form, the CDR3 reads TGTGCCAGCAGCTTGGACAGGGGGCTAAATCAGCCCCAGCATTTT.

This sequence joins TRBV5-1 and TRBJ1-4, with 9 bases fitting TRBD1. V was clipped by 4 bases and J by 8 bases; unmatched bases: 6. The CDR3 has 14 residues. Per germline, CDR1 SGHRS and CDR2 YFSETQ. This CDR3 is CASSPGQGGEKLFF. The CDR3 DNA follows: TGCGCCAGCAGCCCGGGACAGGGTGGGGAAAAACTGTTTTTT.

The chain links TRBV28 to TRBJ1-1, with D uncertain. V gave up 1 base and J gave up 6 bases, with 6 bases separating them. Germline V CDR1 and CDR2: MDHEN, SYDVKM. This CDR3 contains 12 residues. CDR3 nucleotides: TGTGCCAGCAGTTTATTCATTTCTGAAGCTTTCTTT. Its protein is CASSLFISEAFF.

This rearrangement joins TRBV10-3 to TRBJ2-3; maybe TRBD2 (5 bases). Germline V CDR1 and CDR2: ENHRY, SYGVKD. The CDR3 runs to 14 residues. Between the trimmed V and J ends, which lost 8 bases and 1 base, there was a span of 13 bases. The CDR3 loop reads CAIASGGRTDTQYF. CDR3 bases: TGTGCCATCGCCTCCGGAGGTCGCACAGATACGCAGTATTTT.

This clone showed up just once. The V and J genes are TRBV7-8 and TRBJ2-1; D ambiguous. The CDR3 loop spans 16 amino acids. V lost 5 bases to trimming and J lost 0 bases, with 14 bases between them. Germline loops: CDR1 SGHVS, CDR2 FQNEAQ. Written as DNA, the CDR3 is TGTGCCAGCAGCCAAATGTTAAGGAGCTCCTACAATGAGCAGTTCTTC. This sequence encodes CASSQMLRSSYNEQFF.

V gene TRBV28 combines with J gene TRBJ1-6; TRBD1 is a possible D gene (6 bases). Per the germline V gene, CDR1 is MDHEN and CDR2 is SYDVKM. Trimming stripped 2 bases from V and 0 bases from J, with 14 bases between. The CDR3 contains 18 residues. The chain's CDR3 is CASSLPLTGSSYNSPLHF. The DNA of the CDR3 is TGTGCCAGCAGTTTACCCCTAACAGGGAGCTCCTATAATTCACCCCTCCACTTT.

The chain uses TRBV10-3 and TRBJ1-2; 7 nucleotides agree with TRBD1. V gave up 10 bases and J gave up 5 bases; unmatched junction bases: 10. CDR1 and CDR2 (germline): ENHRY, SYGVKD. This CDR3 comprises 13 residues. The CDR3 DNA follows: TGTGCCAACCGAGGGGGCGCAGAGTATGGCTACACCTTC. Its protein product is CANRGGAEYGYTF.

This chain links TRBV6-2 or TRBV6-3 with TRBJ2-5; D is possibly TRBD2 (5 bases). This CDR3 comprises 13 residues. From germline, CDR1 is MNHEY and CDR2 SVGEGT. Trimming removed 1 base from V and 4 bases from J, with 7 bases in between. The CDR3 nucleotides are TGTGCCAGCAGTTACTGGGCGGGAGAGACCCAGTACTTC. Protein: CASSYWAGETQYF.

This chain joins TRBV7-3 and TRBJ1-1; maybe TRBD1 (6 bases). Germline CDR1 is SGHTA and CDR2 is FQGTGA. The CDR3 runs 13 residues. V lost 1 base, J lost 6 bases, and 9 bases lay in between. The CDR3 bases are TGTGCCAGCAGCTTAAGGGGGGGCTCTGAAGCTTTCTTT. Translation: CASSLRGGSEAFF.

V is TRBV9 and J is TRBJ2-1; 11 bases match TRBD2. The CDR3 is 14 residues long. With 4 bases clipped from V and 5 bases from J, the junction kept 2 bases outside the gene matches. Germline V lookup: CDR1 SGDLS, CDR2 YYNGEE. This CDR3 reads CASSPTSGNNEQFF. In nucleotides, the CDR3 is TGTGCCAGCAGCCCGACTAGCGGGAACAATGAGCAGTTCTTC. Using reference TRBV9 and TRBJ2-1 for the parts outside the CDR3, the full variable domain is DSGVTQTPKHLITATGQRVTLRCSPRSGDLSVYWYQQSLDQGLQFLIQYYNGEERAKGNILERFSAQQFPDLHSELNLSSLELGDSALYFCASSPTSGNNEQFFGPGTRLTVL.

J is TRBJ2-5 and V is TRBV18; TRBD1 aligns across 7 bases. The CDR3 covers 15 residues. V shed 5 bases and J 1 base; nucleotides not matched to a gene: 7. Germline-derived CDR1 and CDR2 are KGHSH and LQKENI. As DNA, the CDR3 is TGTGCCAGCTCATCCTTCGGACAGGTCCAAGAGACCCAGTACTTC. Amino acids: CASSSFGQVQETQYF.

The rearrangement uses TRBV30 and TRBJ1-1; D is possibly TRBD1 (6 bases). The germline V gene encodes CDR1 GTSNPN and CDR2 SVGIG (reference sequence). V lost 4 bases and J 1 base, leaving 10 bases between the germline ends. The CDR3 spans 13 residues. CDR3 DNA sequence: TGTGCCTGGAAGGACAGTCGGAACACTGAAGCTTTCTTT. The encoded protein is CAWKDSRNTEAFF.

The chain employs TRBV4-3 and TRBJ2-3, with TRBD2 matching 15 bases. Per germline, CDR1 LGHNA and CDR2 YSLEER. This CDR3 is built from 18 residues. V shed 3 bases, J shed 6 bases, and the junction held 10 bases outside the gene matches. The CDR3 coding sequence is TGCGCCAGCAGCCATCGACGGACTAGCGGGAGGGGGGCGGATACGCAGTATTTT. Its protein is CASSHRRTSGRGADTQYF.